This T cell receptor beta chain comes out of a study of blood T cell repertoires in COVID-19. This CDR3 is 16 amino acids long. Germline trimming cut 0 bases from V and 4 bases from J; bases unmatched to any gene: 5. Germline lookup yields CDR1 SGHDT and CDR2 YYEEEE. The method was immunoSEQ multiplex PCR; TCRdb's version includes in-frame clones alone and lacks a portion of them. This sample carries 250,000 to 350,000 clones, more than 70% of them seen once, and the ten largest clones take around 6%. Sequencing was done on a sample of peripheral blood. The sequence was obtained from a man younger than 35 who had recovered from COVID-19. The chain has TRBV5-6 and TRBJ1-2, with TRBD1 matching over 11 bases. CDR3 amino acids: CASSLARTGGGYGYTF. The CDR3 coding sequence is TGTGCCAGCAGCTTGGCCCGGACAGGGGGCGGCTATGGCTACACCTTC.